This TCR beta chain is drawn from a study of cytomegalovirus exposure and HLA in healthy donors. Likely unrecorded immune exposures existed in these nominally healthy donors. Study-level results: Sequencing depth roughly uniform across donors was assumed in presence/absence analyses.

The CDR3 loop spans 16 amino acids. Germline loops: CDR1 SGHNT, CDR2 YYREEE (reference sequence). V gave up 5 bases and J gave up 5 bases; unmatched junction bases: 10. Note on this clone: As yet, its antigen is unknown.

The PCR used 60 Vbeta and 13 Jbeta primers. TCRdb's table, derived via immunoSEQ multiplex PCR, lists solely in-frame clones and lacks some. Here the sample spans about 150,000 clones, around 72% being singletons. The TCR was taken from a man aged 40-49 years in good health and CMV-seronegative. Sequencing input: PBMCs. The rearrangement joins TRBV5-4 to TRBJ1-1; the match to TRBD1 covers 12 bases. In DNA form, the CDR3 reads TGTGCCAGCAGTTCGGGACAGGGGGCGTCACGTACTGAAGCTTTCTTT. Protein sequence: CASSSGQGASRTEAFF. Variable domain in full (rest from reference TRBV5-4 and TRBJ1-1): ETGVTQSPTHLIKTRGQQVTLRCSSQSGHNTVSWYQQALGQGPQFIFQYYREEENGRGNFPPRFSGLQFPNYSSELNVNALELDDSALYLCASSSGQGASRTEAFFGQGTRLTVV.